These 18 T cell receptor beta chains originate from one sample sequenced in a study of shared clonotypes between healthy human individuals. Repertoires were generated with immunoSEQ multiplex PCR, while TCRdb's copy carries only in-frame clones and drops some. The data contain over a million clones, approximately 80% of them singletons. What was sequenced was memory CD4+ T cells from PBMCs. Documented subset: CD45RA-negative fraction. These receptors originate from a man aged 18 to 29 in good health. Some clones in this sample may be carry-over from other donors' samples.

The chain is built from TRBV5-4 and TRBJ2-5; no firm D call. The germline CDR1 and CDR2 sequences are SGHNT and YYREEE (reference sequence). The CDR3 runs 11 residues. Trimming stripped 5 bases from V and 1 base from J, with 3 bases between. The CDR3, as DNA: TGTGCCAGCAGGTTCCAAGAGACCCAGTACTTC. This sequence encodes CASRFQETQYF.

The chain carries TRBV28 and TRBJ1-2; no definite D call. Trimming left V 7 bases short and J 3 bases short, with 9 bases between. The CDR3 is 12 amino acids. Per germline, CDR1 MDHEN and CDR2 SYDVKM. This CDR3 reads CASTEGYYGYTF. The CDR3 nucleotides read TGTGCCAGCACCGAGGGTTACTATGGCTACACCTTC.

The J gene is TRBJ2-7, the V gene TRBV28; 8 bases fit TRBD2. The V and J ends lost 7 bases and 0 bases, in that order; junction bases with no gene match: 14. Germline V CDR1 and CDR2: MDHEN, SYDVKM. The CDR3 totals 17 residues. The CDR3 spells CASKNREGQTYSYEQYF. For the CDR3, the DNA is TGTGCCAGCAAAAATCGGGAGGGCCAGACGTACTCCTACGAGCAGTACTTC. Full variable domain (missing parts from reference TRBV28 and TRBJ2-7): DVKVTQSSRYLVKRTGEKVFLECVQDMDHENMFWYRQDPGLGLRLIYFSYDVKMKEKGDIPEGYSVSREKKERFSLILESASTNQTSMYLCASKNREGQTYSYEQYFGPGTRLTVT.

This sequence joins TRBV25-1 and TRBJ1-1; unclear D gene. Trimming pared 6 bases from V and 11 bases from J, leaving 16 bases between. This CDR3 has 12 residues. CDR1 MGHDK and CDR2 SYGVNS come from the germline V gene. This CDR3 reads CASSPGSRQAFF. The CDR3 nucleotides are TGTGCCAGCAGCCCTGGGAGCCGTCAGGCTTTCTTT.

CDR3 sequence reads: CASSLELWQRELGDTQYF. Here the CDR3 DNA reads TGCGCCAGCAGCTTGGAGCTCTGGCAGCGGGAGCTCGGAGATACGCAGTATTTT. The V gene is TRBV5-1, the J gene TRBJ2-3; 8 nucleotides agree with TRBD2. The germline V gene has CDR1 SGHRS and CDR2 YFSETQ. This CDR3 has 18 residues. After removal of 0 bases from V and 5 bases from J, the junction contained 14 bases not matched to a gene.

The CDR3 nucleotides read TGCGCCAGCAGCCAAAGTTCGTCCGGGACAGGGGCGACTTTCTTT. Translation gives CASSQSSSGTGATFF. This chain uses TRBV4-1 with TRBJ1-1; 10 bases agree with TRBD1. Germline V gene lookup returns CDR1 MGHRA and CDR2 YSYEKL. Losses at the gene ends were 2 bases for V and 12 bases for J; bases not matched to a gene: 12. The CDR3 contains 15 residues.

The chain carries TRBV15 and TRBJ2-7; D might be TRBD2 (5 bases). Looked up from germline, CDR1 is LNHNV and CDR2 is YYDKDF (reference sequence). V was cut by 0 bases and J by 8 bases, with 11 bases left in between. The CDR3 is made up of 13 amino acids. The CDR3 is CATSRDLSGKQYF. The CDR3 DNA reads as TGTGCCACCAGCAGAGATTTGTCCGGGAAGCAGTACTTC.

V gene TRBV28 combines with J gene TRBJ1-5; TRBD1 might be the D (5 bases). The CDR3 is made up of 15 amino acids. The V end lost 6 bases, the J end lost 4 bases, and 16 bases lay between the germline ends. Germline V lookup: CDR1 MDHEN, CDR2 SYDVKM. The CDR3 is CASSLGADGNQPQHF. The CDR3 nucleotides are TGTGCCAGCAGCCTAGGGGCGGACGGGAATCAGCCCCAGCATTTT.

The chain joins TRBV5-1 to TRBJ1-1, with 8 bases lining up with TRBD1. CDR3 length: 16 residues. V dropped 0 bases and J dropped 2; count of bases not matched to a gene: 6. Germline lookup yields CDR1 SGHRS and CDR2 YFSETQ. CDR3 DNA sequence: TGCGCCAGCAGCTTGGGTTCCGGGACAGGTAACACTGAAGCTTTCTTT. Residues: CASSLGSGTGNTEAFF. The full variable domain, in which reference TRBV5-1 and TRBJ1-1 provide the parts outside the CDR3, is KAGVTQTPRYLIKTRGQQVTLSCSPISGHRSVSWYQQTPGQGLQFLFEYFSETQRNKGNFPGRFSGRQFSNSRSEMNVSTLELGDSALYLCASSLGSGTGNTEAFFGQGTRLTVV.

The chain couples TRBV28 to TRBJ1-3, with D tentatively TRBD1 (5 bases). The CDR3 has 14 amino acids. Germline-derived CDR1 and CDR2 are MDHEN and SYDVKM. Between the trimmed V and J ends, which lost 5 bases and 1 base, there was a span of 9 bases. The CDR3 nucleotides are TGTGCCAGCAGTCAGTGGGGGTCTGGAAACACCATATATTTT. Protein: CASSQWGSGNTIYF.

This clone was counted a single time. V and J are TRBV28 and TRBJ2-5; 13 bases line up with TRBD2. Germline-derived CDR1 and CDR2 are MDHEN and SYDVKM. With 2 bases clipped from V and 5 bases from J, the junction kept 11 bases outside the gene matches. The CDR3 is 18 residues long. CDR3 protein: CASSLRLAGGLELETQYF. The DNA for the CDR3 is TGTGCCAGCAGTTTAAGACTAGCGGGAGGATTGGAACTTGAGACCCAGTACTTC.

The chain couples TRBV6-1 to TRBJ2-7; 10 bases align to TRBD2. CDR1 and CDR2 (germline): MNHNS, SASEGT. The CDR3 has 16 amino acids. V was clipped by 1 base and J by 3 bases; unmatched bases: 6. CDR3 in DNA: TGTGCCAGCAGTGAAGGGACTAGCGGCCGAATCTACGAGCAGTACTTC. Translating gives CASSEGTSGRIYEQYF.

This rearrangement joins TRBV5-1 to TRBJ2-2; D perhaps matches TRBD1 (5 bases). The ends were cut back, 5 bases at V and 4 bases at J, with 9 bases in the middle. Germline CDR1 and CDR2: SGHRS and YFSETQ. There are 13 residues in the CDR3. Here the CDR3 reads CASSQGGTGELFF. CDR3 bases: TGCGCCAGCAGTCAGGGCGGCACCGGGGAGCTGTTTTTT.

The chain combines TRBV18 with TRBJ1-4; D perhaps matches TRBD1 (6 bases). Trimming left V 5 bases short and J 8 bases short, with 15 bases between. The CDR3 contains 14 residues. Germline V lookup: CDR1 KGHSH, CDR2 LQKENI. CDR3 bases: TGTGCCAGCTCAGGATTAACAGGGAACGAAAAACTGTTTTTT. Translation gives CASSGLTGNEKLFF.

This chain joins TRBV18 and TRBJ1-5, with 8 bases aligning to TRBD1. Per the germline V gene, CDR1 is KGHSH and CDR2 is LQKENI. This CDR3 is 16 amino acids long. The V gene end was trimmed by 0 bases and the J gene end by 4 bases; junction bases not matched to a gene: 5. CDR3 coding DNA: TGTGCCAGCTCACCACCTGGGACAGGAGGGAATCAGCCCCAGCATTTT. This codes for CASSPPGTGGNQPQHF.

This clone was picked up many times. Other nucleotide sequences from this sample produce the same CDR3. This rearrangement joins TRBV11-3 to TRBJ2-1; D is unclear. Germline V lookup: CDR1 SGHNT, CDR2 YENEEA. The CDR3 is 12 amino acids. V lost 4 bases and J 4 bases, leaving 5 bases between the germline ends. The CDR3 region is CASSSPYNEQFF. The CDR3 DNA follows: TGTGCCAGCAGCTCCCCATACAATGAGCAGTTCTTC. Full variable domain (remainder filled in from reference TRBV11-3 and TRBJ2-1): EAGVVQSPRYKIIEKKQPVAFWCNPISGHNTLYWYLQNLGQGPELLIRYENEEAVDDSQLPKDRFSAERLKGVDSTLKIQPAELGDSAVYLCASSSPYNEQFFGPGTRLTVL.

This chain's CDR3 is CASSVGEGRSGANVLTF. DNA of the CDR3: TGTGCCAGCAGCGTAGGGGAGGGCCGGTCTGGGGCCAACGTCCTGACTTTC. V and J are TRBV9 and TRBJ2-6; 7 positions match TRBD2. There are 17 residues in the CDR3. Germline-derived CDR1 and CDR2 are SGDLS and YYNGEE. V shed 0 bases and J 1 base; nucleotides not matched to a gene: 4. Full variable domain (outside the CDR3, taken from reference TRBV9 and TRBJ2-6): DSGVTQTPKHLITATGQRVTLRCSPRSGDLSVYWYQQSLDQGLQFLIQYYNGEERAKGNILERFSAQQFPDLHSELNLSSLELGDSALYFCASSVGEGRSGANVLTFGAGSRLTVL.

The V and J genes are TRBV30 and TRBJ2-3; TRBD2 matches at 13 bases. CDR1 is GTSNPN, CDR2 SVGIG, per germline (reference sequence). The trim removed 7 bases at V and 4 bases at J, leaving 5 bases unmatched. This CDR3 region has 14 residues. The CDR3 is CAYRTSGSADTQYF. The CDR3 nucleotides read TGTGCCTATCGGACTAGCGGGAGCGCAGATACGCAGTATTTT.